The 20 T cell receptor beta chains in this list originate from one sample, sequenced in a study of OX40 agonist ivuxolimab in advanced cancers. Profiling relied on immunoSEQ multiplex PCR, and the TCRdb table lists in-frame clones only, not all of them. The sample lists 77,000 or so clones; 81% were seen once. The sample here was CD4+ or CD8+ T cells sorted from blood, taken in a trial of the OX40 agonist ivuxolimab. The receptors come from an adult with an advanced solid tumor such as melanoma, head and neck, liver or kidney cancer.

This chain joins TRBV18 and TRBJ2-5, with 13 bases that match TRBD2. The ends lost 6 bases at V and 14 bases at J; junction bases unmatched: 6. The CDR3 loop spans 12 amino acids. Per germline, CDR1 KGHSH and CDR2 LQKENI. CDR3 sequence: CASSWTSGGHYF. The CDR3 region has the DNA TGTGCCAGCTCCTGGACTAGCGGGGGCCATTACTTC.

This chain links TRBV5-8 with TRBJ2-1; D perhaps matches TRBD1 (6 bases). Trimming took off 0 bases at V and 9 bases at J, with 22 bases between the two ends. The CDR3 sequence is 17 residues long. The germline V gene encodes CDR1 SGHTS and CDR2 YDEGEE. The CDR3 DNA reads TGTGCCAGCAGCTTGGTTGGGGCAGGGGACCCCACAGGTGAGCAGTTCTTC. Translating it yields CASSLVGAGDPTGEQFF.

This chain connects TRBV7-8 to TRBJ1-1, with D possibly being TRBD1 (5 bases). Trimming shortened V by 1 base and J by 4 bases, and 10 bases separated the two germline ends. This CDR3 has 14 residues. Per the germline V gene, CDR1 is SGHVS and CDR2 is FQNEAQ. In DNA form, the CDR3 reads TGTGCCAGCAGCTTAGGGGACTACATCACTGAAGCTTTCTTT. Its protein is CASSLGDYITEAFF.

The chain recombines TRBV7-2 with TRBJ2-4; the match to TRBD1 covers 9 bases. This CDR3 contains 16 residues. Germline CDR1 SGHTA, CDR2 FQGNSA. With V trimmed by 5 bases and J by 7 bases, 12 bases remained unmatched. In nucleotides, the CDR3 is TGTGCCAGCAGCCAGACTCTGGGACAGGGATATAACATTCAGTACTTC. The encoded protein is CASSQTLGQGYNIQYF.

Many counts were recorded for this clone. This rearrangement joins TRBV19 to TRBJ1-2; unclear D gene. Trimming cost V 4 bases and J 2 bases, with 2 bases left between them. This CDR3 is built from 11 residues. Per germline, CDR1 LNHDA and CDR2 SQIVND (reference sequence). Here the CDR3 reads CASSKNYGYTF. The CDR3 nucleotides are TGTGCCAGTAGTAAGAACTATGGCTACACCTTC.

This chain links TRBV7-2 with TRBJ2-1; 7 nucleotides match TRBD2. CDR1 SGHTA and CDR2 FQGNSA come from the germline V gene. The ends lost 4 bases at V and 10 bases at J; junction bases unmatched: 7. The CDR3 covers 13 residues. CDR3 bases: TGTGCCAGCAGCTCCACCCAGGGAGGGGAGCAGTTCTTC. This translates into CASSSTQGGEQFF.

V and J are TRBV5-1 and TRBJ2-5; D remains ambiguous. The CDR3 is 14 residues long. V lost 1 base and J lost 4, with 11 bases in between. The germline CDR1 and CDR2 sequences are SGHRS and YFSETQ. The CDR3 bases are TGCGCCAGCAGCTTGACCAACACGTTAGAGACCCAGTACTTC. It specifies CASSLTNTLETQYF.

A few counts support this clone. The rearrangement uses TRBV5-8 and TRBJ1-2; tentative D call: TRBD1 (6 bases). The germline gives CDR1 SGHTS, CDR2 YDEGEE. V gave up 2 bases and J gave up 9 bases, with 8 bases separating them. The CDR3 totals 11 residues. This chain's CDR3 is CASSFQGSYTF. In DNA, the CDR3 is TGTGCCAGCAGCTTCCAGGGGAGCTACACCTTC.

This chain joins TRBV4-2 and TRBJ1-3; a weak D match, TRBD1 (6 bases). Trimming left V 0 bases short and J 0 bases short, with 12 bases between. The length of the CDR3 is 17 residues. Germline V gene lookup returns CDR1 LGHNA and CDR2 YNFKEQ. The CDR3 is CASSQEGGRGSGNTIYF. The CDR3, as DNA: TGTGCCAGCAGCCAAGAAGGTGGCAGGGGCTCTGGAAACACCATATATTTT.

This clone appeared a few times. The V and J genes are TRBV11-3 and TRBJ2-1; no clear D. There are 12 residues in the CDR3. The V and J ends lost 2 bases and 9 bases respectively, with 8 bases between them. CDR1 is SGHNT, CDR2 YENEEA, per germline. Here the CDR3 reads CASSLFQREQFF. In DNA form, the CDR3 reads TGTGCCAGCAGCTTATTCCAGCGTGAGCAGTTCTTC.

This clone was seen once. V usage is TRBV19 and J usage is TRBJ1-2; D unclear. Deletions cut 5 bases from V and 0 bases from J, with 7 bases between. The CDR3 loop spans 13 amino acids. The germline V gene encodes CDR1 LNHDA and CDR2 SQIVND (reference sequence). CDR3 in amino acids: CASSLDTNYGYTF. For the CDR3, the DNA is TGTGCCAGTAGTTTGGATACTAACTATGGCTACACCTTC.

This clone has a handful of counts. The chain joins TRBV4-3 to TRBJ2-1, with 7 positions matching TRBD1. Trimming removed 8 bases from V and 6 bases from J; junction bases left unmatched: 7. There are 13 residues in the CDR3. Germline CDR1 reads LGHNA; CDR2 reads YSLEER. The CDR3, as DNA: TGCGCCAGCTCAGGGACAGTGAGCAATGAGCAGTTCTTC. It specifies CASSGTVSNEQFF.

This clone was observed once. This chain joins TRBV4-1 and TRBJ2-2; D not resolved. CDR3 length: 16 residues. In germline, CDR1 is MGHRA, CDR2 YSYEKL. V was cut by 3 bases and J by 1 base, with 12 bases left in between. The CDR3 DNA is TGCGCCAGCAGCCATTTGAGACTTAAGAACACCGGGGAGCTGTTTTTT. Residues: CASSHLRLKNTGELFF.

The CDR3 DNA is TGCGCCAGCAGCCAACCCCGTAGGGACGGGAGGGCTTTTGTCAACACCGGGGAGCTGTTTTTT. Translating gives CASSQPRRDGRAFVNTGELFF. The rearrangement links TRBV4-1 to TRBJ2-2; 8 positions match TRBD2. The CDR3 consists of 21 residues. In germline, CDR1 is MGHRA, CDR2 YSYEKL. Germline trimming cut 2 bases from V and 2 bases from J; bases unmatched to any gene: 19.

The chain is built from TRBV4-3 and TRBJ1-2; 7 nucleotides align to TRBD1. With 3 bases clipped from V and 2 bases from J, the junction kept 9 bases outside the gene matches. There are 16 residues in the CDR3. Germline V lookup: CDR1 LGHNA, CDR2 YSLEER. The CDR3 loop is CASSQTTGTINYGYTF. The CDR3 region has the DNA TGCGCCAGCAGCCAGACGACAGGGACAATCAACTATGGCTACACCTTC.

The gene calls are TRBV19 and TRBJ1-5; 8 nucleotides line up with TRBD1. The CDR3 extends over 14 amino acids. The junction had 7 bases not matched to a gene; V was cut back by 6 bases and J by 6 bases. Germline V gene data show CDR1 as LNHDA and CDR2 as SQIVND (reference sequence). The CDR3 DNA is TGTGCCAGTAGCCAGGACAGGGCCCCTCAGCCCCAGCATTTT. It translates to CASSQDRAPQPQHF.

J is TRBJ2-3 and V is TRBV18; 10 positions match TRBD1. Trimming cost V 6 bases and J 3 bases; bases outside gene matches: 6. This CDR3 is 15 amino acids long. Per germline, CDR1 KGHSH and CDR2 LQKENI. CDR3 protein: CASSLWTGGTDTQYF. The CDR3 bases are TGTGCCAGCTCCCTTTGGACAGGGGGAACAGATACGCAGTATTTT.

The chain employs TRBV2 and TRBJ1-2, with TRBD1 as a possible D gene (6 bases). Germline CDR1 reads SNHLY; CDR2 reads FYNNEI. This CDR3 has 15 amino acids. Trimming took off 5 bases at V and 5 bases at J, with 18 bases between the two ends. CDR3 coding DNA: TGTGCCAGCAGTATTCTCCCAGGGGTCCAGTATGGCTACACCTTC. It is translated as CASSILPGVQYGYTF.

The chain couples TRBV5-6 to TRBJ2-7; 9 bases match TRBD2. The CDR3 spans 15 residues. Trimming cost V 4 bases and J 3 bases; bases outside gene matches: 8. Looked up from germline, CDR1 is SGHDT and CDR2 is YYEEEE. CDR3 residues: CASSPLSGGIYEQYF. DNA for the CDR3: TGTGCCAGCAGCCCGCTTAGCGGGGGTATCTACGAGCAGTACTTC.

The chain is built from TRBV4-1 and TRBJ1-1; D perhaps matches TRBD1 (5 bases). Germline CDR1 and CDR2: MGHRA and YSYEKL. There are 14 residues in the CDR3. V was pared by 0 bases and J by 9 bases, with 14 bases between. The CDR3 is CASSQDYQGVQAFF. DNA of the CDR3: TGCGCCAGCAGCCAAGATTACCAGGGTGTGCAAGCTTTCTTT.